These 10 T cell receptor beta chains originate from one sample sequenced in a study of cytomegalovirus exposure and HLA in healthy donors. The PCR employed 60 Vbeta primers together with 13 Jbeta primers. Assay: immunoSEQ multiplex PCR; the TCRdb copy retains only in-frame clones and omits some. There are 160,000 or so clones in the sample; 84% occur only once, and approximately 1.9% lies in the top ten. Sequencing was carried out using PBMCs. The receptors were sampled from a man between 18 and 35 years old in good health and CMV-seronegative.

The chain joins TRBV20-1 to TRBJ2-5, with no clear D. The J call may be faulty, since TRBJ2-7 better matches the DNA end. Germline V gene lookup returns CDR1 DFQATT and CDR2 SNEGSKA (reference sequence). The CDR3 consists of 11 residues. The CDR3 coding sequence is TGCAGTGCTAGCGAGAGCTACGAGCAGTACTTC. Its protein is CSASESYEQYF.

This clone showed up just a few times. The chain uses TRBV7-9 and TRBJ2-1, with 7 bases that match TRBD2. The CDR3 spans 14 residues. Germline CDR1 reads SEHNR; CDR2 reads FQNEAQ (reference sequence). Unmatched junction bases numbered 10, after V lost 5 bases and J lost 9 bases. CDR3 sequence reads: CASSLDGGYREQFF. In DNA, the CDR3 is TGTGCCAGCAGCCTCGACGGGGGGTACCGTGAGCAGTTCTTC.

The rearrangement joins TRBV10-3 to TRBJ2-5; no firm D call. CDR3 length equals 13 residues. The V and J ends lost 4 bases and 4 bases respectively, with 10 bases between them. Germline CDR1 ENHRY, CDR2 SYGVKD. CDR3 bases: TGTGCCATCAGTGCATCAGAACGAGAGACCCAGTACTTC. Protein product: CAISASERETQYF.

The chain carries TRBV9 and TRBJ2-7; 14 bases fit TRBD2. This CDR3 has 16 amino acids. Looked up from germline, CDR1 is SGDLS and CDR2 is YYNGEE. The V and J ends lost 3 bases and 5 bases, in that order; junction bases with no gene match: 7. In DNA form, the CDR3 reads TGTGCCAGCAGCGGAGGACTAGCGGGGGGTTACCACGAGCAGTACTTC. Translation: CASSGGLAGGYHEQYF.

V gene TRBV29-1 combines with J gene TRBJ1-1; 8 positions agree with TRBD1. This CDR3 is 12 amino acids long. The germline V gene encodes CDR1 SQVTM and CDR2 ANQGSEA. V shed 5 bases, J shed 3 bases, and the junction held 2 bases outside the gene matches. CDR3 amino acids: CSVTGGDTEAFF. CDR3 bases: TGCAGCGTTACAGGGGGAGACACTGAAGCTTTCTTT.

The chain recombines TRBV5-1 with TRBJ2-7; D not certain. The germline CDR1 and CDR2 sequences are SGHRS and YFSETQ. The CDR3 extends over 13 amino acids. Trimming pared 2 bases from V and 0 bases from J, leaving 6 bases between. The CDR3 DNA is TGCGCCAGCAGCTTCCAGTACTCCTACGAGCAGTACTTC. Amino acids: CASSFQYSYEQYF.

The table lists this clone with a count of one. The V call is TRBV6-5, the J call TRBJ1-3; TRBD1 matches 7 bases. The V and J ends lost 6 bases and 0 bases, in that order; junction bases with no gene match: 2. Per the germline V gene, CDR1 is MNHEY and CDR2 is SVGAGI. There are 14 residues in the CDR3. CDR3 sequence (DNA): TGTGCCAGCAGACAGGGGTTCTCTGGAAACACCATATATTTT. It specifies CASRQGFSGNTIYF.

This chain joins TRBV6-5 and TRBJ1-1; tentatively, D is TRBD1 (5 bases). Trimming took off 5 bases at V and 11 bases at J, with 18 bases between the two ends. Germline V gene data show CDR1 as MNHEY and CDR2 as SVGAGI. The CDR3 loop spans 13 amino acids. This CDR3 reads CASSRGTGAGAFF. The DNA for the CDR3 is TGTGCCAGCAGTCGTGGGACGGGAGCAGGGGCTTTCTTT.

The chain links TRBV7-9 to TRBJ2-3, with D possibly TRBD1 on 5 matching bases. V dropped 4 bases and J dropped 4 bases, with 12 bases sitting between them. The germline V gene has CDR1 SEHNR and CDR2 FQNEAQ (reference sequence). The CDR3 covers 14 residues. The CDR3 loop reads CASSSTAKADTQYF. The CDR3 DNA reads TGTGCCAGCAGCTCGACAGCTAAGGCAGATACGCAGTATTTT.

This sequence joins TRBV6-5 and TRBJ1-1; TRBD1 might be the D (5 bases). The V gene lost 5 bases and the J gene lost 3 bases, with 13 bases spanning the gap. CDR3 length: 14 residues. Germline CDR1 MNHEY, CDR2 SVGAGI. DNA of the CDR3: TGTGCCAGCAGTCGCTCAGGGTTCCACACTGAAGCTTTCTTT. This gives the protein CASSRSGFHTEAFF.